The following is a T cell receptor beta chain sequence with its context. Its target is not known. Assay used: immunoSEQ multiplex PCR; TCRdb lists only in-frame clones, some missing. Of 160,000 or so clones in the sample, 85% to 90% were seen once. This record belongs to a study of T cell responses to AZD1222 COVID-19 vaccine. The overall study: Analyses pooled second doses at about 4 or about 12 weeks. Study outcomes and limitations: Within unmutated variant regions lay the reported targets of nearly half of spike-specific TCRs. Most donors were white British and more were female, and clonal diversity was possibly underestimated. Recipients of two AZD1222 doses showed rising Spike-specific TCR breadth and depth.

This CDR3 has 19 residues. CDR1 is MNHEY and CDR2 is SVGEGT in the germline V gene. Trimming at V came to 0 bases and at J to 2 bases, leaving 7 bases not matched to a gene. The chain links TRBV6-2 or TRBV6-3 to TRBJ2-1, with TRBD2 matching over 13 bases. This TCR came from an adult in good health. The sequences come from peripheral blood, collected on day 0 of AZD1222 vaccination. As DNA, the CDR3 is TGTGCCAGCAGTTACTCGACTAGCGGGAGGAAGCGCACCTACAATGAGCAGTTCTTC. As protein: CASSYSTSGRKRTYNEQFF.